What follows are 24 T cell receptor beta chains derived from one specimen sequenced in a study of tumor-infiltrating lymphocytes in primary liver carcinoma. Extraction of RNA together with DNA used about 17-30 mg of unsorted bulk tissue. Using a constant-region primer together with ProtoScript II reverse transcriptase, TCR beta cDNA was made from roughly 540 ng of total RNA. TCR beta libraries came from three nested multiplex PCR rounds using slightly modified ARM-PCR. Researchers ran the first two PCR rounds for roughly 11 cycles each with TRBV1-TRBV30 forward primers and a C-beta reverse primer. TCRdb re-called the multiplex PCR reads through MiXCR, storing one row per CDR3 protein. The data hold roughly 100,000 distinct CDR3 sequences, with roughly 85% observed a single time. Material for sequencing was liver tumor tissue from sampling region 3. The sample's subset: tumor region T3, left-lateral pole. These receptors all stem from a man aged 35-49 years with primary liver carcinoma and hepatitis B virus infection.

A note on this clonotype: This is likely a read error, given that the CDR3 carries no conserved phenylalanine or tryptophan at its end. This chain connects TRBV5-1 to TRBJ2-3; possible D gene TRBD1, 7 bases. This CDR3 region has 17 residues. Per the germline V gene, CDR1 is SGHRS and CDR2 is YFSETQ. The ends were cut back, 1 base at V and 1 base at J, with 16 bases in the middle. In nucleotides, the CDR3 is TGCGCCAGCAGCTTGCCAGGGGGGATCGACGGCACAGATACGCAGTATCTT. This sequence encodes CASSLPGGIDGTDTQYL.

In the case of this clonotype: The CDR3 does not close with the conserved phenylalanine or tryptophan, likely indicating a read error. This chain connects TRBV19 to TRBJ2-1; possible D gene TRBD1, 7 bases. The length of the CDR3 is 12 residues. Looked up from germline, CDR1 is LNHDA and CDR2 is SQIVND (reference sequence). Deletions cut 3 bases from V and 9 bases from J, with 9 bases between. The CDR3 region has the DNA TGTGCCAGTAGTATTCAGGGGGGTGAGCAGTTCTAC. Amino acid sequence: CASSIQGGEQFY.

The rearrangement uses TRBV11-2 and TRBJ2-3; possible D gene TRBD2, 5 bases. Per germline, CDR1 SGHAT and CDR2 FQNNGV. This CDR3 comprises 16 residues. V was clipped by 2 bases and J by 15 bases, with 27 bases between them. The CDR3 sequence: CASSLQEGVSTDTQYF. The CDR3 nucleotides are TGTGCCAGCAGCTTACAAGAGGGAGTCAGCACAGATACTCAATATTTT.

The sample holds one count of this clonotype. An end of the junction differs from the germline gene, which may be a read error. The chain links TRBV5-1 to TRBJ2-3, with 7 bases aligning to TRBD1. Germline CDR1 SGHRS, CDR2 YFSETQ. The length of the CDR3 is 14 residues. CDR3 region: CASSLQGMADTQYF. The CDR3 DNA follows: TGCGCCAGTAGCTTACAGGGGATGGCAGATACGCAGTATTTT.

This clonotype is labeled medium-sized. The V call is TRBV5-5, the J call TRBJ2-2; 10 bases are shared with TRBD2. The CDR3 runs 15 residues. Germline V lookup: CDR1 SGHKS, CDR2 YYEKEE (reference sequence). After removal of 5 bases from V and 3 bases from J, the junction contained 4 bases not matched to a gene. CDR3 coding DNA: TGTGCCAGCAGTGGGACTAGCGTCTACACCGGGGAGCTGTTTTTT. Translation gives CASSGTSVYTGELFF.

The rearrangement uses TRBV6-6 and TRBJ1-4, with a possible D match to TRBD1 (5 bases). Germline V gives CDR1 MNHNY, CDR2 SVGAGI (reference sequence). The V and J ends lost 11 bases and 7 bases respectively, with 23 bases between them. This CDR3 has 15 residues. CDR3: CACKVGVRGVEKLFF. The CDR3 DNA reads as TGTGCCTGCAAAGTCGGTGTAAGAGGGGTTGAAAAACTGTTTTTT.

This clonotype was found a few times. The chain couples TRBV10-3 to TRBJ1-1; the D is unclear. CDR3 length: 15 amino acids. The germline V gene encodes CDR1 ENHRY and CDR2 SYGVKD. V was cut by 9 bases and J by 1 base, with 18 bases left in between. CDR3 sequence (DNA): TGTGCCATTTCTACCGGGAGACAAGAGAACACTGAAGCTTTCTTT. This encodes CAISTGRQENTEAFF.

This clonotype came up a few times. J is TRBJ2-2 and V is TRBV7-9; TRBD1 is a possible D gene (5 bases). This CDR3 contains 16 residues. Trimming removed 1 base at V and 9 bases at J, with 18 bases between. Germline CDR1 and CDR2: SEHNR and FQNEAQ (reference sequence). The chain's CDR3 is CASSLVLQGWTRELFF. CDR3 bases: TGTGCCAGCAGCTTAGTTCTCCAGGGTTGGACCAGGGAGCTGTTTTTT.

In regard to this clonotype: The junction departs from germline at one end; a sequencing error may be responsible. CDR3 loop: CANSLFGSTDTQYF. The CDR3 DNA sequence: TGTGCCAACAGCTTATTTGGGAGCACAGATACGCAGTATTTT. The chain recombines TRBV11-2 with TRBJ2-3; D is uncertain. The germline CDR1 and CDR2 sequences are SGHAT and FQNNGV. This CDR3 is 14 amino acids long.

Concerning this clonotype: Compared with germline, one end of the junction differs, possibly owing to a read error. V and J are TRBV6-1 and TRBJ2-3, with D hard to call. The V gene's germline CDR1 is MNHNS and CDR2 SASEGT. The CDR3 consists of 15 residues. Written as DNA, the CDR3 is TGTGTCAGCAGTGAAGGTAGCTGGCCCACAGATACGCAGTATTTT. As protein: CVSSEGSWPTDTQYF.

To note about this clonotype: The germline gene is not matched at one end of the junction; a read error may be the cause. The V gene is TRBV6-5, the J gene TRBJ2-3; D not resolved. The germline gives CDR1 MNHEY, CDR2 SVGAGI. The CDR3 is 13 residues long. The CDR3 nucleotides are TGTACCAGCAGTCTCCAGAGCACAGATACGCAATATTTT. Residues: CTSSLQSTDTQYF.

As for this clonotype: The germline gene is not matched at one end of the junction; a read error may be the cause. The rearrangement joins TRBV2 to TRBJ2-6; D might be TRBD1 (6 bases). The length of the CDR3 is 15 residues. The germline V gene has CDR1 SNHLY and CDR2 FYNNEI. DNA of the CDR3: TGTGCCAGCTTGTTTCGACAGGCTGGGGTCGACGTCCTGGCTTTC. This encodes CASLFRQAGVDVLAF.

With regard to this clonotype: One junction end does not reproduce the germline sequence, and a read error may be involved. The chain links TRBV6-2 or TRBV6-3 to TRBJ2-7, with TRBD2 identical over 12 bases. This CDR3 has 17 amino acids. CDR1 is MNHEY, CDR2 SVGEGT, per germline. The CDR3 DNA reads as TGTCCCAGCTGTTACTATGGGAGGACTAGCGGGATCTACGAGCAGTACTTC. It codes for CPSCYYGRTSGIYEQYF.

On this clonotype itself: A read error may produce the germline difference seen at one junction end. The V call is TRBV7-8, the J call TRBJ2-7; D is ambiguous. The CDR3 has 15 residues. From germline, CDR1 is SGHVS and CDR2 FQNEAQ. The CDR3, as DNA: TGTGCCAGCATCTTATTGAGCCTGAGCTCCTACGAGCACTACTTC. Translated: CASILLSLSSYEHYF.

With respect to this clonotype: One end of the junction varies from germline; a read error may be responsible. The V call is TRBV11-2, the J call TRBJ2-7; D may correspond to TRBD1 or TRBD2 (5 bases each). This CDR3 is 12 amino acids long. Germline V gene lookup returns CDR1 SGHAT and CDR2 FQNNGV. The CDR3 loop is CTSSPRGYDQYF. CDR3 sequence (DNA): TGTACAAGCAGTCCCCGGGGCTACGACCAGTACTTC.

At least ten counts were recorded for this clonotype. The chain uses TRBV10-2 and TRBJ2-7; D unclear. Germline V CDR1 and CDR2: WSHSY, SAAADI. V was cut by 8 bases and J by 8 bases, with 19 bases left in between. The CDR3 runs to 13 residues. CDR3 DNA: TGCGCCAGCTATAGTAGTCCCCAAATCAAGCAGTACTTC. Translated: CASYSSPQIKQYF.

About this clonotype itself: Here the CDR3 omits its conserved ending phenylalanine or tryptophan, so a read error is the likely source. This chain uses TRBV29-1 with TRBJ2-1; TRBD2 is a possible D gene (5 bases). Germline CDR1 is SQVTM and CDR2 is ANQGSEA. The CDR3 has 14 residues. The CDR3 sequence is CRVGTRGSYNEQFL. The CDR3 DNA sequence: TGCAGGGTCGGTACTAGAGGTTCCTACAATGAGCAGTTCCTC.

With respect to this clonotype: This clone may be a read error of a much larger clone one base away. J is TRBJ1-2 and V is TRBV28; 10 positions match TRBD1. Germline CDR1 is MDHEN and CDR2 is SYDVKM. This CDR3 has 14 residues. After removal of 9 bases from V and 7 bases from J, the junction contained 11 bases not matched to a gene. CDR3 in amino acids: CASGQGDDVGGYTF. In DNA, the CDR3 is TGTGCCAGTGGACAGGGGGATGATGTGGGTGGCTACACCTTC.

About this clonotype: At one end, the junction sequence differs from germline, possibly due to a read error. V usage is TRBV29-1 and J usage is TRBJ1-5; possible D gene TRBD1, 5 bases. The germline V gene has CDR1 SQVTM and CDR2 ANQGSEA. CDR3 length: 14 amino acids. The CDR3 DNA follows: TGTAGCGTTGATACGGGACCCCACAATCAGCCCCAGCATTTT. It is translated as CSVDTGPHNQPQHF.

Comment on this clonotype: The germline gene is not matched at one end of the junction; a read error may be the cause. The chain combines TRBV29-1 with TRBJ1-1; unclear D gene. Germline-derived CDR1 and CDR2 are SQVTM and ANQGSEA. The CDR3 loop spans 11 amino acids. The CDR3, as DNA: TGCAGTGTTGCAGGAAACACTGAAGCTATCTTT. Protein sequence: CSVAGNTEAIF.

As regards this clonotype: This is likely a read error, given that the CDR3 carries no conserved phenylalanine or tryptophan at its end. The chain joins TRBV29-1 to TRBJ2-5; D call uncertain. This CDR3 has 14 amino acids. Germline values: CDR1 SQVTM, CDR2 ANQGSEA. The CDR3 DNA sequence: TGTAACGTTGAATTCCCAGCCGCTCAAGAGACCCAGTACTTA. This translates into CNVEFPAAQETQYL.

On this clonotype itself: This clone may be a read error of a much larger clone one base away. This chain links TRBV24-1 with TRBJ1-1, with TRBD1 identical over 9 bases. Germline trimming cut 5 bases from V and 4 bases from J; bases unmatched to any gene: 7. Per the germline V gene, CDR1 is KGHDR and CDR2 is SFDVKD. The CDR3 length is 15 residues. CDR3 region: CATSVGPQGATEAFF. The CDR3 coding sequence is TGTGCCACCAGTGTGGGGCCACAGGGGGCCACTGAAGCTTTCTTT.

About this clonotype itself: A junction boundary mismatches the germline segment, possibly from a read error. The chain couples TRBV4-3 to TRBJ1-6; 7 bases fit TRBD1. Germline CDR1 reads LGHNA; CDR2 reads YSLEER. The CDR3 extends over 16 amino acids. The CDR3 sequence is CASSSWNRGRNSPLHF. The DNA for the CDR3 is TGTGCGAGCAGCTCCTGGAACAGGGGAAGGAATTCACCCCTCCACTTT.

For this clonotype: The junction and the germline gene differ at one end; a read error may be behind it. In DNA, the CDR3 is TGTGCCATCAGTGAGTCGACAGGCACCGGGGAGATGTTGTTT. Translation: CAISESTGTGEMLF. The chain employs TRBV10-3 and TRBJ2-2, with TRBD1 as a possible D gene (6 bases). The CDR3 runs 14 residues. Germline assignment: CDR1 ENHRY and CDR2 SYGVKD.